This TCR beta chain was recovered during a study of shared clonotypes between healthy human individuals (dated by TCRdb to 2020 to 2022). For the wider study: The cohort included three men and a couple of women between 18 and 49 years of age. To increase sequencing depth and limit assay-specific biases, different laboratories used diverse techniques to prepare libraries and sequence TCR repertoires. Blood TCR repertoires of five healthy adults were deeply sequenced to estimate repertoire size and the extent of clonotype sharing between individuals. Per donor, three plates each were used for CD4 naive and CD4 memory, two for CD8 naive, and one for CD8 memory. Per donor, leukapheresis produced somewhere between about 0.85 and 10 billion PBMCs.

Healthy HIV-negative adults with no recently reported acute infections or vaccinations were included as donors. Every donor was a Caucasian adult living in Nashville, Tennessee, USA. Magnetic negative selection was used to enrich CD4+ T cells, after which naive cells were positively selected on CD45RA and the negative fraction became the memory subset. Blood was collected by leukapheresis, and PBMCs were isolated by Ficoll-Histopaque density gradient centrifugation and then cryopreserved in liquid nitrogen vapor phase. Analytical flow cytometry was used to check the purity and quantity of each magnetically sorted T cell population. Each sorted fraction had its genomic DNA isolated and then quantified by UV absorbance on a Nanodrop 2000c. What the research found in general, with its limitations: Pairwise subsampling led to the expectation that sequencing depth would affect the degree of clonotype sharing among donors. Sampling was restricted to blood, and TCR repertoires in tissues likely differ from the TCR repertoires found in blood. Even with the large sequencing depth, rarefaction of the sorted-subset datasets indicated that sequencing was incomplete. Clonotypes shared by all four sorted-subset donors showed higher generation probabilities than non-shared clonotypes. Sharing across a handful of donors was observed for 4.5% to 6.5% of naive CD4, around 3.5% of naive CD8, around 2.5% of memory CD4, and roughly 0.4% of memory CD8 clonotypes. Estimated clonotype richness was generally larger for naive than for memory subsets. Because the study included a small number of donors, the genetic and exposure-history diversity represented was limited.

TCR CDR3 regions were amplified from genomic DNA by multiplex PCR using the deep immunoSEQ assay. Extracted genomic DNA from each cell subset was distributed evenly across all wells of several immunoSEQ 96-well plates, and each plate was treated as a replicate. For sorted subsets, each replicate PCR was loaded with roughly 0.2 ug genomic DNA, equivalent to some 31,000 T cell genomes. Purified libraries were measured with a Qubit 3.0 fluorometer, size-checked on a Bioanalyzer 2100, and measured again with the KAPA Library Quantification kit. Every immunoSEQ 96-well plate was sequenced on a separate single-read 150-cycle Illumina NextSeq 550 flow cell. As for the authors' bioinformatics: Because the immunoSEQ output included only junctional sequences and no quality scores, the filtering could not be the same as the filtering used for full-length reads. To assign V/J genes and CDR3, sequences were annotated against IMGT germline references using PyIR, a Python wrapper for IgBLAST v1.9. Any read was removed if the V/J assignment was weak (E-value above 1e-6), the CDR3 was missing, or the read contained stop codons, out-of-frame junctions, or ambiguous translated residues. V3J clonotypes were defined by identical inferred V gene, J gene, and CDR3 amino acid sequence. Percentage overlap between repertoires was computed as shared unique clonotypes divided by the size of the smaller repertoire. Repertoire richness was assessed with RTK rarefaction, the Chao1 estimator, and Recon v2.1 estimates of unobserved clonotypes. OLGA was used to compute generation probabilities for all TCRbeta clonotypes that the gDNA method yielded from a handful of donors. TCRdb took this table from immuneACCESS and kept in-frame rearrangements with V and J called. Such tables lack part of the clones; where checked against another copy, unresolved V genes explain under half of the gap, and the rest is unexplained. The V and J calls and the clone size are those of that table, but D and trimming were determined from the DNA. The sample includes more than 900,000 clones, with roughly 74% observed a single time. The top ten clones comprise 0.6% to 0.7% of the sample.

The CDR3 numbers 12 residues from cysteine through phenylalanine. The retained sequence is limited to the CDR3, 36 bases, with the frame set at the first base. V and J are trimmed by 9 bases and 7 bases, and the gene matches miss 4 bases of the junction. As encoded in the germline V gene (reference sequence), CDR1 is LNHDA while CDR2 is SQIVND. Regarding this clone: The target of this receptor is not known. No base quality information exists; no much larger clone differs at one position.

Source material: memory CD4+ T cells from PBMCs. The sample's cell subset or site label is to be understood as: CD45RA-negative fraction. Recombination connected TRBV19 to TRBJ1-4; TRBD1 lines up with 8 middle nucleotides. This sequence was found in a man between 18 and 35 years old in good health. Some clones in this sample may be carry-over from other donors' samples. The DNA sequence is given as TGTGCCAGCCGGGACAGGCGTGAAAAACTGTTTTTT. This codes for CASRDRREKLFF. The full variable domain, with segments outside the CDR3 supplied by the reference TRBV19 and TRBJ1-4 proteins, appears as DGGITQSPKYLFRKEGQNVTLSCEQNLNHDAMYWYRQDPGQGLRLIYYSQIVNDFQKGDIAEGYSVSREKKESFPLTVTSAQKNPTAFYLCASRDRREKLFFGSGTQLSVL.